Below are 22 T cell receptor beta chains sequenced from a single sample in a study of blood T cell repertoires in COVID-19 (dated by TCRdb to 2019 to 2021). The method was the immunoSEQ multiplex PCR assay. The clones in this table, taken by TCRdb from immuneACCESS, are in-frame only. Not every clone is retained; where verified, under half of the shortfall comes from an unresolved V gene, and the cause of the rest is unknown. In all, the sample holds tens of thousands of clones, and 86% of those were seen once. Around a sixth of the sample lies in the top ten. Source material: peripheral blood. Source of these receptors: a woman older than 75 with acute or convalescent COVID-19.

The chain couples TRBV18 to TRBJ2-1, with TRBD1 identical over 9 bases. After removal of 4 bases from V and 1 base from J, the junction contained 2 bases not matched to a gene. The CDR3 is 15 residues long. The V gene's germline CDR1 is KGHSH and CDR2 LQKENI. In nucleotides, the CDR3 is TGTGCCAGCTCACTCGGGACAGGGTCCTACAATGAGCAGTTCTTC. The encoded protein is CASSLGTGSYNEQFF.

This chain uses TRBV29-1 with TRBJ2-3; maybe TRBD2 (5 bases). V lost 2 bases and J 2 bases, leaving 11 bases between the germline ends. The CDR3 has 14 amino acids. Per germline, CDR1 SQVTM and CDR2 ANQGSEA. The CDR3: CSVELALNTDTQYF. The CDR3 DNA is TGCAGCGTTGAACTAGCTCTAAACACAGATACGCAGTATTTT.

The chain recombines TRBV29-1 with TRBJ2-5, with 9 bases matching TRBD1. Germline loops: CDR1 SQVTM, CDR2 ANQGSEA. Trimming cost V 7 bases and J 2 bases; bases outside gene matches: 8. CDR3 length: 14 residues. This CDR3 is CSANRDRVQETQYF. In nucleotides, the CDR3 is TGCAGCGCTAACCGGGACAGGGTTCAAGAGACCCAGTACTTC.

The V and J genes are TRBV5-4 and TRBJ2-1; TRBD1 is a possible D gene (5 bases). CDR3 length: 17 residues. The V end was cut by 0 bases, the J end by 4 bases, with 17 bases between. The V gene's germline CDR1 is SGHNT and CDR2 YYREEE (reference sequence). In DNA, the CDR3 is TGTGCCAGCAGCTTGGGTGGTCCAGGGAAGGATTACAATGAGCAGTTCTTC. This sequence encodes CASSLGGPGKDYNEQFF.

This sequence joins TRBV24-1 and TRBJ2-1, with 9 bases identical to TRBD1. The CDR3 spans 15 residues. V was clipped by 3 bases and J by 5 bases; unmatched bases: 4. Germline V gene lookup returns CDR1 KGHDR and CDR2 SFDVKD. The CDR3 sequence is CATSDGDRAHNEQFF. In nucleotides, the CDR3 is TGTGCCACCAGTGATGGGGACAGGGCCCACAATGAGCAGTTCTTC.

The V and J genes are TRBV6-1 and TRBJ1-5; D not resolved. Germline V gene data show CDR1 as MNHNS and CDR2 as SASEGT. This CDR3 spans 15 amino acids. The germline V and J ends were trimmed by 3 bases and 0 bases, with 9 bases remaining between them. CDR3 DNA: TGTGCCAGCAGTGAGATGAGTCTTAGCAATCAGCCCCAGCATTTT. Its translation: CASSEMSLSNQPQHF.

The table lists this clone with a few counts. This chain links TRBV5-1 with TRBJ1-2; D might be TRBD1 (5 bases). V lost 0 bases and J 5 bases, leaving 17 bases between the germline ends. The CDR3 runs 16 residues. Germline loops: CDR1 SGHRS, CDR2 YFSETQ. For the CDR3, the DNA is TGCGCCAGCAGCTTGGAAGGGGCGCAAAGCCCGTATGGCTACACCTTC. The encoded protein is CASSLEGAQSPYGYTF.

The CDR3 region is CASREGNSPLHF. In DNA, the CDR3 is TGCGCCAGCAGAGAGGGCAATTCACCCCTCCACTTT. The chain employs TRBV5-1 and TRBJ1-6; D uncertain. Germline values: CDR1 SGHRS, CDR2 YFSETQ. The CDR3 extends over 12 amino acids. Trimming took off 5 bases at V and 7 bases at J, with 7 bases between the two ends.

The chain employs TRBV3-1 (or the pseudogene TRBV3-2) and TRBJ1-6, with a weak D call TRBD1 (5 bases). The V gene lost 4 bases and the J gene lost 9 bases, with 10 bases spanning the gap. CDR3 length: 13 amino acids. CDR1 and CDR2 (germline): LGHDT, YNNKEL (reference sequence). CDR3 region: CASSRKTGSPLHF. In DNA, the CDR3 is TGTGCCAGCAGCCGAAAAACAGGTTCACCCCTCCACTTT.

The DNA for the CDR3 is TGTGCCAGCAGCTCCCGGGGAGGGGCAGCCAAAAACATTCAGTACTTC. It specifies CASSSRGGAAKNIQYF. The chain uses TRBV5-6 and TRBJ2-4; 7 bases align to TRBD2. Germline CDR1 is SGHDT and CDR2 is YYEEEE. This CDR3 has 16 amino acids. The trim removed 3 bases at V and 0 bases at J, leaving 6 bases unmatched.

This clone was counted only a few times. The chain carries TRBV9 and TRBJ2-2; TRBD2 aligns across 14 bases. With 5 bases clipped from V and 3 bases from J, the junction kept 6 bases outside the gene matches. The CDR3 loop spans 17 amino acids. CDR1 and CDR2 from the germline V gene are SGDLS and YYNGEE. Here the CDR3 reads CASSLGLAGAYTGELFF. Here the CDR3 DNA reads TGTGCCAGCAGTCTGGGACTAGCGGGGGCATACACCGGGGAGCTGTTTTTT.

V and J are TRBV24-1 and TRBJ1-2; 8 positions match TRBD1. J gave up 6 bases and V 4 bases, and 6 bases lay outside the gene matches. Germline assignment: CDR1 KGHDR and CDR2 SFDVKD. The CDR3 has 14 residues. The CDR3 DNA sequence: TGTGCCACCAGTGACCTCCCGGGACAGGATGGCTACACCTTC. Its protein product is CATSDLPGQDGYTF.

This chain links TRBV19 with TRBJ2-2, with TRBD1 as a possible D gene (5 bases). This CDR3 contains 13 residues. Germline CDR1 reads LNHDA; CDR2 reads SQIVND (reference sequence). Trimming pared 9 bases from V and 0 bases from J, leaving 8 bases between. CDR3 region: CASTTANTGELFF. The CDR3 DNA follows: TGTGCCAGCACGACAGCGAACACCGGGGAGCTGTTTTTT.

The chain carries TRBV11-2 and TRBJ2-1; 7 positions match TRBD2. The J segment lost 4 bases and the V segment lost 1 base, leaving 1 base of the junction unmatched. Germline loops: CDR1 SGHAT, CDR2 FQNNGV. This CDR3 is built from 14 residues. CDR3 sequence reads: CASSLAGGYNEQFF. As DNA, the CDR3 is TGTGCCAGCAGCTTAGCGGGGGGTTACAATGAGCAGTTCTTC.

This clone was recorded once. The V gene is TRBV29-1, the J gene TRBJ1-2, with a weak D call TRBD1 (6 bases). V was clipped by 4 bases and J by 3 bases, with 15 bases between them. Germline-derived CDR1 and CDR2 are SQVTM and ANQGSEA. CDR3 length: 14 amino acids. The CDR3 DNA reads TGCAGCGTTGCGCACAGGGAATTAGACTATGGCTACACCTTC. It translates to CSVAHRELDYGYTF.

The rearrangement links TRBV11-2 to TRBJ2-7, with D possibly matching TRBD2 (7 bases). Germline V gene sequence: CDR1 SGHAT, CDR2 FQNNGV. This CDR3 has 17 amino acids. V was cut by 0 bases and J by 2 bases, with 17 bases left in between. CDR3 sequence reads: CASSLDRGGSWTYEQYF. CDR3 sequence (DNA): TGTGCCAGCAGCTTAGATAGGGGGGGTTCATGGACCTACGAGCAGTACTTC.

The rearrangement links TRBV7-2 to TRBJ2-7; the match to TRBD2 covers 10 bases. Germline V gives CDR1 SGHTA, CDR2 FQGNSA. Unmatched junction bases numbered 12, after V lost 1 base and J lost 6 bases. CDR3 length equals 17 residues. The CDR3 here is CASSLVGTSASGGEQYF. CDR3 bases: TGTGCCAGCAGCTTAGTCGGGACTAGCGCCTCTGGGGGCGAGCAGTACTTC.

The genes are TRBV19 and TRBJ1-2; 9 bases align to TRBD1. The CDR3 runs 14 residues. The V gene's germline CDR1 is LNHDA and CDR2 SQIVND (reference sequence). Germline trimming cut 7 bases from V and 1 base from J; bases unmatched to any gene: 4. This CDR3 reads CASNGQGLNYGYTF. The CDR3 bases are TGTGCCAGTAACGGACAGGGGCTTAACTATGGCTACACCTTC.

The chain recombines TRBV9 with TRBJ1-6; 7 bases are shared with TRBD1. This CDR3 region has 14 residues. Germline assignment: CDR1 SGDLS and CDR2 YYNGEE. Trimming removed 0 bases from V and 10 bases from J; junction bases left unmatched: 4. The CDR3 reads CASSVDGTVSPLHF. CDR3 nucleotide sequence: TGTGCCAGCAGCGTAGATGGGACAGTCTCACCCCTCCACTTT.

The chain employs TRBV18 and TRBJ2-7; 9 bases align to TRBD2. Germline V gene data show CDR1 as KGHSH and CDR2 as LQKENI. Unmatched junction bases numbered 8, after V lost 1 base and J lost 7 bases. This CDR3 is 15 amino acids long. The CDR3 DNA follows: TGTGCCAGCTCACCACAGGTAGCGGGGGTCTCTGAGCAGTACTTC. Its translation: CASSPQVAGVSEQYF. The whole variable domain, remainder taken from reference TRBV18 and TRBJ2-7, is NAGVMQNPRHLVRRRGQEARLRCSPMKGHSHVYWYRQLPEEGLKFMVYLQKENIIDESGMPKERFSAEFPKEGPSILRIQQVVRGDSAAYFCASSPQVAGVSEQYFGPGTRLTVT.

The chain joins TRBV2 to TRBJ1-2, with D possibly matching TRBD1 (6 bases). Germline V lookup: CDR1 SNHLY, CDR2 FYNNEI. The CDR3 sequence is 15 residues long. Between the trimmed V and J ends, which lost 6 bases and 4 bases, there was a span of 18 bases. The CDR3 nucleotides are TGTGCCAGCAGGAGGGGAAGGGAGGGGGTCTATGGCTACACCTTC. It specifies CASRRGREGVYGYTF.

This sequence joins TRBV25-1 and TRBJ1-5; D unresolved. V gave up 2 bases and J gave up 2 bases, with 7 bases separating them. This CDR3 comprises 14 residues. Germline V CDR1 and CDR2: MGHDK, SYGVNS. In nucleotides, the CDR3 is TGTGCCAGCAGTGAAGGGAGGGGCAATCAGCCCCAGCATTTT. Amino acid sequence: CASSEGRGNQPQHF.